This T cell receptor beta chain was recovered during a study of blood T cell repertoires in COVID-19. Study-level background: COVID-19 samples from acute and convalescent phases originated in the United States, Italy and Spain. T cells, B-cell-depleted T cells, or PBMCs supplied cDNA or gDNA.

This clone was seen just once. CDR3 length: 16 amino acids. The germline gives CDR1 MDHEN, CDR2 SYDVKM. The V gene lost 6 bases and the J gene lost 2 bases, with 16 bases spanning the gap. Source study methods: For nucleated cells, counts were estimated from reference gene primer amplification. Some clones are missing from TCRdb's copy, which holds only in-frame ones; the method was immunoSEQ multiplex PCR. That table gives V, J and clone size, and the DNA gave D and trimming. In the table there are around 330,000 clones, around 87% of which are singletons. This TCR came from a woman in her 50s with active or convalescent COVID-19. The chain couples TRBV28 to TRBJ2-2; D is possibly TRBD2 (6 bases). Sequencing input: peripheral blood. The CDR3 sequence is CASRGSGGGNTGELFF. The CDR3 region has the DNA TGTGCCAGCAGGGGCTCTGGGGGAGGAAACACCGGGGAGCTGTTTTTT.